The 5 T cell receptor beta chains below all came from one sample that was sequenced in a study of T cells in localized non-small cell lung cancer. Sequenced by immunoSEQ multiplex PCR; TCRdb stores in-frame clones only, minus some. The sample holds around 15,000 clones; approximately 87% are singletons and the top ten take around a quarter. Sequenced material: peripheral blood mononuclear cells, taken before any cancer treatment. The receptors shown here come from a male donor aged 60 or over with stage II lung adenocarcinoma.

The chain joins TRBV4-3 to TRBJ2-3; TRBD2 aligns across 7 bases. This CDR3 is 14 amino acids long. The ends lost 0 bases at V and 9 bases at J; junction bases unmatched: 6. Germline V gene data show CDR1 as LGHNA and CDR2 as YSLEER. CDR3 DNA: TGCGCCAGCAGCCAAGATCGGTGGCGGGAGACGCAGTATTTT. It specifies CASSQDRWRETQYF.

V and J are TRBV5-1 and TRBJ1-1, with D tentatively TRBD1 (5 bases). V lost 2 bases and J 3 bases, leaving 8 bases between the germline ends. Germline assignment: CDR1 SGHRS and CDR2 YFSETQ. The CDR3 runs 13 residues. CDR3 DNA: TGCGCCAGCAGCTTTCAGGGTCACACTGAAGCTTTCTTT. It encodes CASSFQGHTEAFF.

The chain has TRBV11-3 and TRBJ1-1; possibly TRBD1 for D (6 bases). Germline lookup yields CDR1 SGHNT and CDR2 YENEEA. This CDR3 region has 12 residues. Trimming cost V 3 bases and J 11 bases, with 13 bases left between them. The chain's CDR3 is CASSFSNREAFF. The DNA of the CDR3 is TGTGCCAGCAGCTTCAGCAACAGGGAGGCTTTCTTT.

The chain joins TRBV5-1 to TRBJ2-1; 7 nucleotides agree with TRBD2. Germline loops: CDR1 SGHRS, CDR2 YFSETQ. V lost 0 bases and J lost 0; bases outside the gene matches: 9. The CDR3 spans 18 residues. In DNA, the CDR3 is TGCGCCAGCAGCTTGGGGGGCGGGGGACCCAGCTCCTACAATGAGCAGTTCTTC. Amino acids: CASSLGGGGPSSYNEQFF.

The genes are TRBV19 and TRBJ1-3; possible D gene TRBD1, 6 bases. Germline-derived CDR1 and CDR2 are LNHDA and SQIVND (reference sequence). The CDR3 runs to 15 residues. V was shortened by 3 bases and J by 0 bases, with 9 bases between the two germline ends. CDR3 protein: CASSMGANSGNTIYF. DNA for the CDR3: TGTGCCAGTAGTATGGGGGCCAACTCTGGAAACACCATATATTTT.